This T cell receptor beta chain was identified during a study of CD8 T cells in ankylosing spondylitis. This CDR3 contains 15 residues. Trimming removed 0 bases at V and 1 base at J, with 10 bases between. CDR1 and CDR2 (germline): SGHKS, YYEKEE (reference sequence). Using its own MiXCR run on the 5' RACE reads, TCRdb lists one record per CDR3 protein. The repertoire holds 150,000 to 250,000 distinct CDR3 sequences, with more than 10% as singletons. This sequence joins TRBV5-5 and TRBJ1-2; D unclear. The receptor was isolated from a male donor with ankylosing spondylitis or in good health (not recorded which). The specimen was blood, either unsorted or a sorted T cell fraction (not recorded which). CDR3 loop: CASSLETDLNYGYTF. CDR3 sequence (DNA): TGTGCCAGCAGCTTGGAGACTGACCTTAACTATGGCTACACCTTC.